This TCR beta chain was captured in a study of T cells expressing NK-cell markers. The study's findings and limits: Evidence did not settle whether expanded NKG2C+ T cell clones targeted HCMV.

On this clonotype itself: Its antigen is undetermined.

TCRdb reanalyzed the 5' RACE reads, giving one entry per CDR3 protein sequence and no DNA. Here the sample table reports 300,000 to 500,000 distinct CDR3 sequences. The CDR3 is made up of 18 amino acids. The sequence was obtained from a woman aged 50 to 65 in good health. Sequenced sample: blood T cells: a sorted CD56 or NKG2C T cell subset, CD4+ or CD8+ T cells, or bulk PBMC T cells (not recorded which). The rearrangement joins TRBV12-3 or TRBV12-4 to TRBJ2-1; the TCRdb call, TRBD2, lacks DNA for checking. CDR3 residues: CASSPPTSGRPPYNEQFF.